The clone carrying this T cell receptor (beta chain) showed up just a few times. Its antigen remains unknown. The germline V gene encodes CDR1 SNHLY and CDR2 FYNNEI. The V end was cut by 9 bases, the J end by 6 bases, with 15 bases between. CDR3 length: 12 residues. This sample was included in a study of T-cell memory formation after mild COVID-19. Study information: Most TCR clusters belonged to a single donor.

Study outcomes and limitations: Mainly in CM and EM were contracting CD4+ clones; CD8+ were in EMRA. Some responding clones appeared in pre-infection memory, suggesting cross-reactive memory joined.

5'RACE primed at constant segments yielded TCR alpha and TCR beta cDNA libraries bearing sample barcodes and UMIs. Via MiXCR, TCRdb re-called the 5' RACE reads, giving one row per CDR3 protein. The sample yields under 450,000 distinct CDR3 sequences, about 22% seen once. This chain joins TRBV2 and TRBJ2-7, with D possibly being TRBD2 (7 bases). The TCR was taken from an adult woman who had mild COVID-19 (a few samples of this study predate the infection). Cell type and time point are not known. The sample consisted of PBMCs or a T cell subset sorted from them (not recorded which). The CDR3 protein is CASTGGLSEQYF. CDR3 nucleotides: TGTGCCAGTACGGGGGGCCTGAGCGAGCAGTACTTC.